These T cell receptor beta chains were read from a single sample in a study of T cell responses to AZD1222 COVID-19 vaccine. TCRdb keeps only in-frame clones here, not all; method: immunoSEQ multiplex PCR. The data contain 40,000 to 55,000 clones, 70% to 90% of them singletons. The source material was peripheral blood, sampled 28 days after the second AZD1222 dose. These receptors were obtained from an adult who received the AZD1222 COVID-19 vaccine. The CDR3 runs from the conserved cysteine through the conserved F or W. The order of the fields is V gene, J gene, clone size, D gene, CDR3 DNA, CDR3 protein. A D gene is named only where the DNA matches it firmly. Clone size is not always given. Where it is, it says once, few, many or a class for expanded clones.

v_gene: TRBV9
j_gene: TRBJ2-3
abundance: NA
d_gene: NA
CDR3nt: TGTGCCAGCAGCCGGGCTGGGGGGGATACGCAGTATTTT
CDR3aa: CASSRAGGDTQYF

v_gene: TRBV3-1/TRBV3-2
j_gene: TRBJ2-5
abundance: NA
d_gene: NA
CDR3nt: TGTGCCAGCAGTGGGGGGGCAACGGACGGAGAGACCCAGTACTTC
CDR3aa: CASSGGATDGETQYF

v_gene: TRBV5-6
j_gene: TRBJ1-1
abundance: NA
d_gene: TRBD1
CDR3nt: TGTGCCAGCGAAAGGCGCGGGACAGTGAACACTGAAGCTTTCTTT
CDR3aa: CASERRGTVNTEAFF

v_gene: TRBV5-1
j_gene: TRBJ2-1
abundance: NA
d_gene: TRBD1
CDR3nt: TGCGCCAGCAGCTCGGGACAGGGGAAAGACAATGAGCAGTTCTTC
CDR3aa: CASSSGQGKDNEQFF

v_gene: TRBV9
j_gene: TRBJ1-4
abundance: NA
d_gene: NA
CDR3nt: TGTGCCAGCAGCGTACGTTGGGCCCCTAATGAAAAACTGTTTTTT
CDR3aa: CASSVRWAPNEKLFF

v_gene: TRBV11-2
j_gene: TRBJ2-7
abundance: once
d_gene: TRBD2
CDR3nt: TGTGCCAGCAGCCAGGGGAGAAGCGGGAGGCCCTACGAGCAGTACTTC
CDR3aa: CASSQGRSGRPYEQYF

v_gene: TRBV11-1
j_gene: TRBJ2-1
abundance: NA
d_gene: NA
CDR3nt: TGTGCCAGCAGCTCCTCCCGGGACTGGGGGAGCAATGAGCAGTTCTTC
CDR3aa: CASSSSRDWGSNEQFF

v_gene: TRBV3-1/TRBV3-2
j_gene: TRBJ2-1
abundance: NA
d_gene: NA
CDR3nt: TGTGCCAGCAGCCAAGAAGCGTTGGCCTACAATGAGCAGTTCTTC
CDR3aa: CASSQEALAYNEQFF

v_gene: TRBV19
j_gene: TRBJ2-1
abundance: NA
d_gene: NA
CDR3nt: TGTGCCAGTAGTCTCAGGGGAGGGGGGTCGTCCTACAATGAGCAGTTCTTC
CDR3aa: CASSLRGGGSSYNEQFF

v_gene: TRBV5-4
j_gene: TRBJ2-7
abundance: NA
d_gene: NA
CDR3nt: TGTGCCAGCAGCTTAGGGAAAACCTACGAGCAGTACTTC
CDR3aa: CASSLGKTYEQYF

v_gene: TRBV9
j_gene: TRBJ1-6
abundance: NA
d_gene: NA
CDR3nt: TGTGCCAGCAGCGTAGGCCAGGGTGGGACACCCCTCCACTTT
CDR3aa: CASSVGQGGTPLHF

v_gene: TRBV6-2/TRBV6-3
j_gene: TRBJ1-1
abundance: NA
d_gene: TRBD1
CDR3nt: TGTGCCAGCAGTTTACCGGGACAGGGTCTTACTGAAGCTTTCTTT
CDR3aa: CASSLPGQGLTEAFF

v_gene: TRBV2
j_gene: TRBJ1-5
abundance: NA
d_gene: NA
CDR3nt: TGTGCCAGCAGGCGGGGCCTCAATCAGCCCCAGCATTTT
CDR3aa: CASRRGLNQPQHF

v_gene: TRBV5-1
j_gene: TRBJ2-7
abundance: NA
d_gene: NA
CDR3nt: TGCGCCAGCAGCTCGCCTGGGACATCCTACGAGCAGTACTTC
CDR3aa: CASSSPGTSYEQYF

v_gene: TRBV19
j_gene: TRBJ1-5
abundance: NA
d_gene: NA
CDR3nt: TGTGCCAGTAGTTTTTGGTCCGGAATTAGCAATCAGCCCCAGCATTTT
CDR3aa: CASSFWSGISNQPQHF

v_gene: TRBV12-3/TRBV12-4
j_gene: TRBJ1-5
abundance: NA
d_gene: NA
CDR3nt: TGTGCCAGCAGCGTATACATCAATCAGCCCCAGCATTTT
CDR3aa: CASSVYINQPQHF

v_gene: TRBV10-3
j_gene: TRBJ2-6
abundance: NA
d_gene: TRBD2
CDR3nt: TGTGCCATCAGAGGACTAGCGGGAGACCTGTCCACCTCTGGGGCCAACGTCCTGACTTTC
CDR3aa: CAIRGLAGDLSTSGANVLTF

v_gene: TRBV3-1/TRBV3-2
j_gene: TRBJ2-7
abundance: NA
d_gene: TRBD2
CDR3nt: TGTGCCAGCAGCACCCGACTAGCGGCCTCCTACGAGCAGTACTTC
CDR3aa: CASSTRLAASYEQYF

v_gene: TRBV15
j_gene: TRBJ2-7
abundance: NA
d_gene: TRBD2
CDR3nt: TGTGCCACCAGCAGAGATGTTCTCACGGGAGGGGACGAGCAGTACTTC
CDR3aa: CATSRDVLTGGDEQYF

v_gene: TRBV24-1
j_gene: TRBJ2-1
abundance: NA
d_gene: TRBD2
CDR3nt: TGTGCCACCAGTGATTTGCAGGGGACTAGCGGGAGGGGGGAGCAGTTCTTC
CDR3aa: CATSDLQGTSGRGEQFF

v_gene: TRBV3-1/TRBV3-2
j_gene: TRBJ2-1
abundance: NA
d_gene: NA
CDR3nt: TGTGCCAGCAGCCAAGTTGGAGGGAGTCCCAATGAGCAGTTCTTC
CDR3aa: CASSQVGGSPNEQFF

v_gene: TRBV25-1
j_gene: TRBJ1-2
abundance: NA
d_gene: NA
CDR3nt: TGTGCCAGCAGTGAATTGCGGGGCGACTATGGCTACACCTTC
CDR3aa: CASSELRGDYGYTF

v_gene: TRBV5-1
j_gene: TRBJ2-7
abundance: NA
d_gene: NA
CDR3nt: TGCGCCAGCAGCTTGACGGGAGCGGGCGAGCAGTACTTC
CDR3aa: CASSLTGAGEQYF

v_gene: TRBV5-1
j_gene: TRBJ1-3
abundance: NA
d_gene: TRBD1
CDR3nt: TGCGCCAGCAGCTCACAGGGGAAGGCTGGAAACACCATATATTTT
CDR3aa: CASSSQGKAGNTIYF

v_gene: TRBV7-7
j_gene: TRBJ2-1
abundance: NA
d_gene: TRBD2
CDR3nt: TGTGCCAGCAGCCGAAGCGGGAGTAATAATGAGCAGTTCTTC
CDR3aa: CASSRSGSNNEQFF

v_gene: TRBV7-9
j_gene: TRBJ2-1
abundance: NA
d_gene: NA
CDR3nt: TGTGCCAGCAGCCCACTAGCAGGCTCCTACAATGAGCAGTTCTTC
CDR3aa: CASSPLAGSYNEQFF

v_gene: TRBV5-6
j_gene: TRBJ2-3
abundance: few
d_gene: TRBD2
CDR3nt: TGTGCCAGCAGCCAAGAGACTAGCGGGCTCGGAGATACGCAGTATTTT
CDR3aa: CASSQETSGLGDTQYF